The clone carrying this T cell receptor beta chain was counted only a few times. Its matching antigen is unknown. The TCR cDNA carried a universal primer site and UMIs from 5'RACE template switching. TCRdb ran MiXCR on the 5' RACE reads and lists one entry per CDR3 protein. The sample holds 300,000 or so distinct CDR3 sequences, under 15% seen once. This specimen belongs to a study of T cells after yellow fever vaccination. Study-wide context: Fractions with few cells were prepared using SMART-Seq v4 Ultra Low Input. Study-level points and caveats: A minor fraction of clonotypes spanned both CD4 and CD8 compartments. In post-booster samples, most primary-vaccination clones reappeared (approximately 97% CD4, 70% to 90% CD8).

Germline V gene data show CDR1 as MGHRA and CDR2 as YSYEKL. V lost 2 bases and J lost 5; bases outside the gene matches: 10. This CDR3 is built from 16 residues. The rearrangement links TRBV4-1 to TRBJ2-5; 8 nucleotides match TRBD1. This receptor was taken from a man younger than 40 who received the YFV17D yellow fever vaccine. The sample consisted of CD4+ T cells sorted from PBMCs, taken 45 days after the yellow fever booster vaccination. The CDR3 DNA sequence: TGCGCCAGCAGCCAACTCCCAGGGGGCGCGAGGGAGACCCAGTACTTC. Residues: CASSQLPGGARETQYF.